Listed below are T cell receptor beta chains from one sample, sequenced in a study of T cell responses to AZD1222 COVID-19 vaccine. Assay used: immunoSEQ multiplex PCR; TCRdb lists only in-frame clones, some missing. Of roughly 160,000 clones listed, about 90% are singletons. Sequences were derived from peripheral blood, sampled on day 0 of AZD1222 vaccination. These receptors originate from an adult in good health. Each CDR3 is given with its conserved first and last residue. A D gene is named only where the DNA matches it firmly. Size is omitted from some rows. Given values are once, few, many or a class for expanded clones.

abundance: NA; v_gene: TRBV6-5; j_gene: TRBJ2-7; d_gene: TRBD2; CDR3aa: CATKAGVSYEQYF; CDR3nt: TGTGCCACCAAGGCGGGAGTCTCCTACGAGCAGTACTTC
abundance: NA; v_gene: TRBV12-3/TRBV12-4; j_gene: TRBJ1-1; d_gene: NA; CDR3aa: CASSLGGPEAFF; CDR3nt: TGTGCCAGCAGTTTGGGAGGGCCTGAAGCTTTCTTT
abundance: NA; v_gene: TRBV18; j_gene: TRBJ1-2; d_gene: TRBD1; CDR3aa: CASSPFDRASGYTF; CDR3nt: TGTGCCAGCTCACCCTTCGACAGGGCTTCGGGCTACACCTTC
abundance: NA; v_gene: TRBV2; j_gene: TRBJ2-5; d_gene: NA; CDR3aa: CASSEKAGGETQYF; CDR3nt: TGTGCCAGCAGTGAAAAGGCGGGCGGGGAGACCCAGTACTTC
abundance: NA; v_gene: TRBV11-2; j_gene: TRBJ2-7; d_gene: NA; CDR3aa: CASSSLGPSSYEQYF; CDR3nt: TGTGCCAGCAGCTCCCTCGGGCCTAGCTCCTACGAGCAGTACTTC
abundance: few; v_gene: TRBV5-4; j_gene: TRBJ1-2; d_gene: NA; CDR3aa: CASSLDPGNGYTF; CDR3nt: TGTGCCAGCAGCTTGGATCCAGGGAATGGCTACACCTTC
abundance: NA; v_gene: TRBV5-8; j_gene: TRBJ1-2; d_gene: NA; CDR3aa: CASSLREGVGYTF; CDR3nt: TGTGCCAGCAGCTTGCGTGAGGGGGTTGGCTACACCTTC
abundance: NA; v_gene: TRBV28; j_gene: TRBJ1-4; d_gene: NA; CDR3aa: CASSWSVMGSLNEKLFF; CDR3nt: TGTGCCAGCAGTTGGTCGGTGATGGGCAGCCTTAATGAAAAACTGTTTTTT
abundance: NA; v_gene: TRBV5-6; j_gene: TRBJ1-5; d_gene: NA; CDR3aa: CASSLGRLWPQHF; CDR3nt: TGTGCCAGCAGCTTAGGTCGGCTATGGCCCCAGCATTTT
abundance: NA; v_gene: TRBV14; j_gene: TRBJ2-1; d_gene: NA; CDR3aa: CASSQGHEQFF; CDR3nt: TGTGCCAGCAGCCAGGGACATGAGCAGTTCTTC
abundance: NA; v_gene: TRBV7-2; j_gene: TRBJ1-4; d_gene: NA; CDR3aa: CASSLAGGATNEKLFF; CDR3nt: TGTGCCAGCAGCTTAGCCGGGGGGGCAACTAATGAAAAACTGTTTTTT
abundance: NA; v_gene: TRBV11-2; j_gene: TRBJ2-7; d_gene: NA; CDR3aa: CASSPPHYYEQYF; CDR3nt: TGTGCCAGCAGCCCCCCCCATTACTACGAGCAGTACTTC
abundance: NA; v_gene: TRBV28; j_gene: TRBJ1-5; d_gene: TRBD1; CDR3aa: CASSFRTGNQPQHF; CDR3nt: TGTGCCAGCAGTTTCCGGACAGGGAATCAGCCCCAGCATTTT
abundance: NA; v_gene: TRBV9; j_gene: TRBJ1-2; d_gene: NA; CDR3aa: CASSGGPGSRVYGYTF; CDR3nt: TGTGCCAGCAGCGGTGGGCCGGGGAGTAGGGTCTATGGCTACACCTTC
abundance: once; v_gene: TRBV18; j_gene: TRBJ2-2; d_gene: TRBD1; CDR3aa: CASSPPKGQSTGELFF; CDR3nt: TGTGCCAGCTCACCACCAAAGGGACAGTCCACCGGGGAGCTGTTTTTT
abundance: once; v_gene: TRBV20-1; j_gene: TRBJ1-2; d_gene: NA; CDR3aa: CSAPPPYGYTF; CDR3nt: TGCAGTGCTCCCCCGCCCTATGGCTACACCTTC
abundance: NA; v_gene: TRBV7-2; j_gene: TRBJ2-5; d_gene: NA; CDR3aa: CASSPQEETQYF; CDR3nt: TGTGCCAGCAGCCCTCAGGAGGAGACCCAGTACTTC
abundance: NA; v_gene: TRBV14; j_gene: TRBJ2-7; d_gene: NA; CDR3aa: CASSQVVGYEQYF; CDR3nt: TGTGCCAGCAGCCAAGTTGTCGGCTACGAGCAGTACTTC
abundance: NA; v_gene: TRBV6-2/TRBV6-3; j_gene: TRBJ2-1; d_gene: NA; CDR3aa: CASSSTGAPNEQFF; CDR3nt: TGTGCCAGCAGTTCAACTGGAGCCCCCAATGAGCAGTTCTTC
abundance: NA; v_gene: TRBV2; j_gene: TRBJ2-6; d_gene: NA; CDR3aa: CASSDGRGRSGANVLTF; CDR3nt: TGTGCCAGCAGTGACGGCAGGGGTCGGTCTGGGGCCAACGTCCTGACTTTC
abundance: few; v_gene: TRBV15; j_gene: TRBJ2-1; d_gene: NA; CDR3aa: CATSRDLGDEQFF; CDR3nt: TGTGCCACCAGCAGAGATTTAGGGGATGAGCAGTTCTTC
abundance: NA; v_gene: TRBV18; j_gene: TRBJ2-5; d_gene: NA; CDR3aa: CASSSGSQETQYF; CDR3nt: TGTGCCAGCTCATCCGGGAGCCAAGAGACCCAGTACTTC
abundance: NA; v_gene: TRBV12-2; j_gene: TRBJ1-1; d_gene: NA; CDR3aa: CASRRQGNTEAFF; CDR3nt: TGTGCAAGTCGCAGACAGGGGAACACTGAAGCTTTCTTT
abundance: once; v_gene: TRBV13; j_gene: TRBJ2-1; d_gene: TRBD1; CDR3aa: CASSLVGVVDREYNEQFF; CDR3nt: TGTGCCAGCAGCTTAGTGGGGGTAGTGGACAGGGAGTACAATGAGCAGTTCTTC
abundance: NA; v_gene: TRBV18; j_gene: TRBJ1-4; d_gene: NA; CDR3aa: CASSPPSQPANEKLFF; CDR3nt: TGTGCCAGCTCACCACCCTCGCAACCGGCTAATGAAAAACTGTTTTTT
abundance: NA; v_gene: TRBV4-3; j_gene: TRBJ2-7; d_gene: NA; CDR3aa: CASSQFGFYEQYF; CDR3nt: TGCGCCAGCAGCCAATTCGGTTTCTACGAGCAGTACTTC
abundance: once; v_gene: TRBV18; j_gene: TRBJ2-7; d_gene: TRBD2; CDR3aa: CASSPLFLAGRIGDEQYF; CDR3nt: TGTGCCAGCTCACCATTATTCCTAGCCGGGAGGATCGGAGACGAGCAGTACTTC
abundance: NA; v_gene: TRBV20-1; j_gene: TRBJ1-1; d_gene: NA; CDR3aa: CSARQGNEAFF; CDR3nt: TGCAGTGCTAGACAGGGTAATGAAGCTTTCTTT
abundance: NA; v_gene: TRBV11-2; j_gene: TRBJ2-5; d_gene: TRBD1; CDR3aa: CASSLGGTGAGETQYF; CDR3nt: TGTGCCAGCAGCTTAGGTGGGACAGGGGCGGGAGAGACCCAGTACTTC
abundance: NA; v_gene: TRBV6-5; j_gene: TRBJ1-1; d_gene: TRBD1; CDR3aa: CASRTGALEAFF; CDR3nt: TGTGCCAGCAGGACAGGGGCGCTTGAAGCTTTCTTT
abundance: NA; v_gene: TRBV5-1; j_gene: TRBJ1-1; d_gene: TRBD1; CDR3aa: CASSSPDTGGTEAFF; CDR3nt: TGCGCCAGCAGCTCGCCCGATACAGGGGGCACTGAAGCTTTCTTT
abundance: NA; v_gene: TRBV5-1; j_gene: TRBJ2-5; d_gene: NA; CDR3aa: CASSRLGETQYF; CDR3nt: TGCGCCAGCAGCCGTCTTGGGGAGACCCAGTACTTC
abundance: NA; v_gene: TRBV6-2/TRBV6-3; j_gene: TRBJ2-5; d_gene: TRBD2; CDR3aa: CASSYPSGSGGQETQYF; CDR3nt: TGTGCCAGCAGTTACCCGAGTGGTAGCGGGGGACAAGAGACCCAGTACTTC
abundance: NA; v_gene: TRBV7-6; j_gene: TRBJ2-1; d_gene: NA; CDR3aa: CASSPGTINPAEQFF; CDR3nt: TGTGCCAGCAGCCCCGGGACCATTAATCCAGCTGAGCAGTTCTTC
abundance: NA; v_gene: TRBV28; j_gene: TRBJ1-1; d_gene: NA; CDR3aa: CASSKGRRNEAFF; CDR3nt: TGTGCCAGCAGTAAGGGGAGAAGAAATGAAGCTTTCTTT
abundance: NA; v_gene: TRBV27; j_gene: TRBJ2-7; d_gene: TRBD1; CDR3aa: CASSLRDRDHPSYEQYF; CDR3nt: TGTGCCAGCAGTCTCCGGGACAGGGACCACCCCTCCTACGAGCAGTACTTC
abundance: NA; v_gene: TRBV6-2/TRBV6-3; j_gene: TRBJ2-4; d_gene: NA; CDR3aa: CASSFKLAKNIQYF; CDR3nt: TGTGCCAGCAGTTTTAAATTAGCCAAAAACATTCAGTACTTC
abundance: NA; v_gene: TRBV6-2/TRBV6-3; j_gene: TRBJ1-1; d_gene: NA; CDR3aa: CASSTGRIRGNTEAFF; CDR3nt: TGTGCCAGCAGTACGGGACGTATCCGGGGGAACACTGAAGCTTTCTTT
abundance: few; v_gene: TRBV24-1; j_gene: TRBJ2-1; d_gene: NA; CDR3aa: CATSDYGQISLHEQFF; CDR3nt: TGTGCCACCAGTGACTACGGACAGATTTCGTTGCATGAGCAGTTCTTC
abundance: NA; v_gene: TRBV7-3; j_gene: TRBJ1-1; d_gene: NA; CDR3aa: CASSLMGRSTEAFF; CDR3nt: TGTGCCAGCAGCTTAATGGGACGGAGCACTGAAGCTTTCTTT
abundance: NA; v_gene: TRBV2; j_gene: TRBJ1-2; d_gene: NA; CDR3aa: CASSGQSNYGYTF; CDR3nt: TGTGCCAGCAGCGGACAGAGTAACTATGGCTACACCTTC
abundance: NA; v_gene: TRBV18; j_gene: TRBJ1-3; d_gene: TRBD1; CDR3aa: CASSPPGTGGNTIYF; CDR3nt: TGTGCCAGCTCACCACCTGGGACAGGAGGAAACACCATATATTTT
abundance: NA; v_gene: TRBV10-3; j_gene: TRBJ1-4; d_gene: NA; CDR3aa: CAISKGLGEKLFF; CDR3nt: TGTGCCATCAGCAAGGGTTTAGGGGAAAAACTGTTTTTT
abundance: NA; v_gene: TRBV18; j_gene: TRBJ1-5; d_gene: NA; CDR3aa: CASSPGKDQPQHF; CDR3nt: TGTGCCAGCTCACCGGGAAAGGATCAGCCCCAGCATTTT
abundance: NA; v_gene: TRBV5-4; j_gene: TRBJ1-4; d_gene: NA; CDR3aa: CASSGGGNEKLFF; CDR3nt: TGTGCCAGCAGCGGTGGGGGTAATGAAAAACTGTTTTTT
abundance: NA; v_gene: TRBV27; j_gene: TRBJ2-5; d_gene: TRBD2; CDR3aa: CASSLSYGTTREGTQYF; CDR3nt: TGTGCCAGCAGTTTATCTTACGGGACGACGAGGGAGGGGACCCAGTACTTC
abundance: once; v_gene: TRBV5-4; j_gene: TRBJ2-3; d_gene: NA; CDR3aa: CASSLGVRGTDTQYF; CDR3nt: TGTGCCAGCAGCTTAGGGGTCAGGGGCACAGATACGCAGTATTTT
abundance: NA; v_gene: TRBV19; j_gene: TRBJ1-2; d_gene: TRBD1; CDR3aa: CASRGTGAGYGYTF; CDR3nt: TGTGCCAGTCGGGGGACAGGGGCTGGCTATGGCTACACCTTC
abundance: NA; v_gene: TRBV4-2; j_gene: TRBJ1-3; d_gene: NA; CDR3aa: CASSQDNSSGNTIYF; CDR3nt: TGTGCCAGCAGCCAAGATAACAGCTCTGGAAACACCATATATTTT
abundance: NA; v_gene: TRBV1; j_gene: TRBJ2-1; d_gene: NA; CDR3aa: CTSPPKSSGSLKGEQFF; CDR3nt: TGCACCAGCCCCCCGAAATCTAGCGGGAGTCTAAAGGGTGAGCAGTTCTTC
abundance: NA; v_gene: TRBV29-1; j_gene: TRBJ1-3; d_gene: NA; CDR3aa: CSVVEGAGNTIYF; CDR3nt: TGCAGCGTTGTGGAGGGGGCTGGAAACACCATATATTTT
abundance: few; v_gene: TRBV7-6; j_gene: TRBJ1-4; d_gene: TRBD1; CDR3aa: CASSLGQGANEKLFF; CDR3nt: TGTGCCAGCAGCCTCGGACAGGGGGCCAATGAAAAACTGTTTTTT
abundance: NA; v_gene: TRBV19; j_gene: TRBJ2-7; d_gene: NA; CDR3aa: CASSGPYEQYF; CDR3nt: TGTGCCAGTAGCGGACCCTACGAGCAGTACTTC